Shown below are 20 T cell receptor beta chains from a single sample sequenced in a study of identical twins. TCRdb re-called the 5' RACE reads through MiXCR, storing one row per CDR3 protein. The table records hundreds of thousands of distinct CDR3 sequences, over 8.5% of them present only once. This sample also belongs to another study, concerning yellow fever vaccine responses in identical twins.

The source material was PBMCs. These receptors were obtained from a woman between 18 and 29 years old in good health.

A few counts support this clonotype. V gene TRBV6-1 combines with J gene TRBJ2-1, with 7 bases that match TRBD2. Germline lookup yields CDR1 MNHNS and CDR2 SASEGT. V shed 10 bases and J 3 bases; nucleotides not matched to a gene: 9. This CDR3 has 14 residues. The CDR3 spells CATKGPGGYNEQFF. The CDR3 nucleotides read TGTGCCACCAAGGGTCCGGGGGGCTACAATGAGCAGTTCTTC.

This clonotype was seen repeatedly, ten times or more. A read error may produce the germline difference seen at one junction end. This chain uses TRBV12-3 or TRBV12-4 with TRBJ2-7, with D unclear. The CDR3 is 12 residues long. CDR3 sequence reads: CASSLGSYEQYF. CDR3 in DNA: TGCGCCAGCAGCTTGGGGTCCTACGAGCAGTACTTC.

This clonotype occurred a few times. The chain joins TRBV10-2 to TRBJ2-1; possible D gene TRBD1, 6 bases. Germline V lookup: CDR1 WSHSY, CDR2 SAAADI. Trimming took 9 bases from V and 1 from J, leaving 16 bases between them. This CDR3 is built from 15 residues. CDR3 sequence (DNA): TGCGCCAGTAGGACAGCCATTAGGTCCTACAATGAGCAGTTCTTC. Its translation is CASRTAIRSYNEQFF.

This clonotype has ten or more counts. This chain uses TRBV25-1 with TRBJ2-1; D remains ambiguous. Germline CDR1 is MGHDK and CDR2 is SYGVNS. Trimming pared 6 bases from V and 5 bases from J, leaving 8 bases between. CDR3 size: 12 residues. The CDR3 DNA reads as TGTGCCAGCAGGGGCGTCAACAATGAGCAGTTCTTC. Translation: CASRGVNNEQFF. The full variable domain, with the rest looked up from reference TRBV25-1 and TRBJ2-1, is EADIYQTPRYLVIGTGKKITLECSQTMGHDKMYWYQQDPGMELHLIHYSYGVNSTEKGDLSSESTVSRIRTEHFPLTLESARPSHTSQYLCASRGVNNEQFFGPGTRLTVL.

This clonotype has a handful of counts. This chain joins TRBV5-1 and TRBJ2-7, with D perhaps being TRBD1 or TRBD2 (5 bases each). Looked up from germline, CDR1 is SGHRS and CDR2 is YFSETQ. The V gene lost 4 bases and the J gene lost 1 base, with 12 bases spanning the gap. There are 14 residues in the CDR3. Here the CDR3 DNA reads TGCGCCAGCAGCGCGGCCGGGACGTCCTACGAGCAGTACTTC. It is translated as CASSAAGTSYEQYF.

This clonotype occurred a few times. The chain couples TRBV27 to TRBJ2-2; no reliable D call. The CDR3 covers 11 residues. V dropped 6 bases and J dropped 7 bases, with 6 bases sitting between them. Per germline, CDR1 MNHEY and CDR2 SMNVEV (reference sequence). CDR3 DNA: TGTGCCAGCAGGAGTAGCGGGGAGCTGTTTTTT. It translates to CASRSSGELFF.

The chain employs TRBV20-1 and TRBJ2-7; possibly TRBD2 for D (7 bases). The CDR3 is made up of 13 amino acids. Germline assignment: CDR1 DFQATT and CDR2 SNEGSKA (reference sequence). V was shortened by 6 bases and J by 5 bases, with 17 bases between the two germline ends. For the CDR3, the DNA is TGCAGTGCAGGGGGGGGGCCGGGCGACGAGCAGTACTTC. It encodes CSAGGGPGDEQYF.

This clonotype has only a few counts. The CDR3 nucleotides are TGTGCCACCAGCAGAGGGACAGGGGGCACAGATACGCAGTATTTT. Its translation: CATSRGTGGTDTQYF. The genes are TRBV15 and TRBJ2-3, with 9 bases aligning to TRBD1. This CDR3 comprises 15 residues. J lost 1 base, V lost 1 base, and 0 bases had no gene match. Germline V gene sequence: CDR1 LNHNV, CDR2 YYDKDF (reference sequence).

The chain employs TRBV27 and TRBJ2-3; no clear D. V lost 5 bases to trimming and J lost 4 bases, with 10 bases between them. CDR3 length equals 13 residues. The germline V gene has CDR1 MNHEY and CDR2 SMNVEV (reference sequence). This chain's CDR3 is CASSRPDSDTQYF. CDR3 sequence (DNA): TGTGCCAGCAGTAGACCGGATTCAGATACGCAGTATTTT.

In its sample, this clonotype was seen a few times. The chain joins TRBV7-9 to TRBJ2-4; 7 bases fit TRBD2. Germline CDR1 SEHNR, CDR2 FQNEAQ (reference sequence). J gave up 1 base and V 2 bases, and 5 bases lay outside the gene matches. This CDR3 contains 16 residues. The CDR3 DNA reads as TGTGCCAGCAGCTTACAGGGAGGGGATGCCAAAAACATTCAGTACTTC. Its translation: CASSLQGGDAKNIQYF.

This clonotype has ten or more counts. The genes are TRBV12-3 or TRBV12-4 and TRBJ2-1; TRBD1 matches at 12 bases. The CDR3 runs to 20 residues. Unmatched junction bases numbered 15, after V lost 5 bases and J lost 1 base. The CDR3 loop is CASSPSGTGGAVGSYNEQFF. The CDR3, as DNA: TGTGCCAGCAGTCCCTCCGGGACAGGGGGCGCAGTGGGGTCCTACAATGAGCAGTTCTTC.

This clonotype was observed many times. The J gene is TRBJ2-1, the V gene TRBV7-9, with D possibly matching TRBD2 (5 bases). The length of the CDR3 is 11 residues. Germline lookup yields CDR1 SEHNR and CDR2 FQNEAQ (reference sequence). Trimming removed 5 bases at V and 10 bases at J, with 9 bases between. As DNA, the CDR3 is TGTGCCAGCAGCCCTCCGGGGGAGCAGTTCTTC. It translates to CASSPPGEQFF.

This clonotype was seen just once. The rearrangement joins TRBV19 to TRBJ2-2; D gene uncertain. V was trimmed by 8 bases and J by 1 base, leaving 8 bases between them. The CDR3 runs to 13 residues. CDR1 and CDR2 (germline): LNHDA, SQIVND (reference sequence). This chain's CDR3 is CASRQRNTGELFF. The CDR3 region has the DNA TGTGCCAGTCGTCAGCGGAACACCGGGGAGCTGTTTTTT.

This clonotype was seen more than once but under ten times. The chain has TRBV5-6 and TRBJ2-1; no clear D gene. CDR1 and CDR2 from the germline V gene are SGHDT and YYEEEE. V was trimmed by 2 bases and J by 12 bases, leaving 12 bases between them. The CDR3 is 12 amino acids. CDR3 bases: TGTGCCAGCAGCTTTCTGTTGCTAGGGCAGTTCTTC. It is translated as CASSFLLLGQFF.

This clonotype was detected many times. This rearrangement joins TRBV7-6 to TRBJ1-2, with 10 nucleotides matching TRBD1. Germline assignment: CDR1 SGHVS and CDR2 FNYEAQ. V trimming: 4 bases; J trimming: 8 bases; junction bases outside the gene matches: 10. This CDR3 is built from 15 residues. The CDR3 DNA reads as TGTGCCAGCAGCTCCGACGGGACAGGGGATATCGGCTACACCTTC. Protein: CASSSDGTGDIGYTF.

A few counts support this clonotype. This chain links TRBV7-6 with TRBJ2-7; a possible D gene is TRBD1 (5 bases). The CDR3 sequence is 14 residues long. Germline assignment: CDR1 SGHVS and CDR2 FNYEAQ. Deletions cut 2 bases from V and 3 bases from J, with 11 bases between. CDR3 region: CASSLSPTVYEQYF. The DNA for the CDR3 is TGTGCCAGCAGCTTATCCCCGACAGTCTACGAGCAGTACTTC. The entire variable domain, with the rest obtained from reference TRBV7-6 and TRBJ2-7, is as follows: GAGVSQSPRYKVTKRGQDVALRCDPISGHVSLYWYRQALGQGPEFLTYFNYEAQQDKSGLPNDRFSAERPEGSISTLTIQRTEQRDSAMYRCASSLSPTVYEQYFGPGTRLTVT.

For this clonotype: Sequence at one end of the junction differs from germline and may be a read error. The chain couples TRBV15 to TRBJ2-2; possibly TRBD1 for D (6 bases). The CDR3 runs to 16 residues. The V gene's germline CDR1 is LNHNV and CDR2 YYDKDF (reference sequence). CDR3: CATTRGQLMNTGELFF. CDR3 nucleotide sequence: TGTGCCACCACCAGAGGACAGCTGATGAACACCGGGGAGCTGTTTTTT.

At least ten counts were recorded for this clonotype. J is TRBJ1-5 and V is TRBV12-3 or TRBV12-4, with a possible D match to TRBD1 (6 bases). There are 15 residues in the CDR3. Trimming cost V 3 bases and J 3 bases, with 12 bases left between them. For the CDR3, the DNA is TGTGCCAGCAGTTTGGTGGGGGGGGCCAATCAGCCCCAGCATTTT. This translates into CASSLVGGANQPQHF.

The chain links TRBV9 to TRBJ2-6, with D tentatively TRBD2 (6 bases). The germline V gene has CDR1 SGDLS and CDR2 YYNGEE. The CDR3 totals 18 residues. V lost 0 bases and J lost 1, with 14 bases in between. CDR3 in amino acids: CASSVARGGLSGANVLTF. In DNA, the CDR3 is TGTGCCAGCAGCGTAGCCCGCGGAGGGTTATCTGGGGCCAACGTCCTGACTTTC.

This clonotype appeared many times. J is TRBJ2-3 and V is TRBV7-2; D is possibly TRBD2 (6 bases). The germline CDR1 and CDR2 sequences are SGHTA and FQGNSA. Trimming took 1 base from V and 2 from J, leaving 16 bases between them. The CDR3 extends over 17 amino acids. CDR3 nucleotide sequence: TGTGCCAGCAGCTTAGGGCCGCTAGCGAGACCCACAGATACGCAGTATTTT. The encoded protein is CASSLGPLARPTDTQYF.